This T cell receptor (beta chain) was sequenced during a study of blood T cell repertoires in COVID-19. Per germline, CDR1 KGHDR and CDR2 SFDVKD. J was trimmed by 1 base and V by 1 base; bases with no gene match: 5. The CDR3 consists of 17 residues. Assay: immunoSEQ multiplex PCR; the TCRdb copy retains only in-frame clones and omits some. This sample has fewer than 80,000 clones; 75% to 90% occur once, and the top ten carry around 4.9%. The material sequenced was peripheral blood. The chain carries TRBV24-1 and TRBJ2-1; 8 nucleotides agree with TRBD1. The receptor's source is a woman between 45 and 60 years old with active COVID-19. The CDR3 bases are TGTGCCACCAGTGATTTACAACAGGGGGGTTCCTACAATGAGCAGTTCTTC. As protein: CATSDLQQGGSYNEQFF.